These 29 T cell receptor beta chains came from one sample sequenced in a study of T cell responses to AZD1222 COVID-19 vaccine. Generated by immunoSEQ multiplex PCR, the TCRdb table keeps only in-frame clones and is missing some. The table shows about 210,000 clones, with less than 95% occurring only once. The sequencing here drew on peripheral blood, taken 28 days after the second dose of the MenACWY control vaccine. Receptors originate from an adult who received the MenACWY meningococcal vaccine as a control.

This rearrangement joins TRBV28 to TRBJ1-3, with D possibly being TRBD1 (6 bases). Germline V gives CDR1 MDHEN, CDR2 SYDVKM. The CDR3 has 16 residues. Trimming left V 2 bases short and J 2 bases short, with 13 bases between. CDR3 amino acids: CASSLPPTGAGNTIYF. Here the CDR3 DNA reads TGTGCCAGCAGTTTACCTCCGACAGGAGCTGGAAACACCATATATTTT.

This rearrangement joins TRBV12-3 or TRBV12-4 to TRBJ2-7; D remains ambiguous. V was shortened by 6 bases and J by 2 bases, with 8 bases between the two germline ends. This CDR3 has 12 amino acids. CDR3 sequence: CASSSGPYEQYF. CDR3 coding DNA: TGTGCCAGCAGCTCCGGACCCTACGAGCAGTACTTC.

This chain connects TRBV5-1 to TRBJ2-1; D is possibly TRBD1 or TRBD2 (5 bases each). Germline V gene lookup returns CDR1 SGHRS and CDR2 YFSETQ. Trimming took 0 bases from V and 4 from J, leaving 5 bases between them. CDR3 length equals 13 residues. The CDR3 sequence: CASSLGGYNEQFF. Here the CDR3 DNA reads TGCGCCAGCAGCTTGGGGGGGTACAATGAGCAGTTCTTC. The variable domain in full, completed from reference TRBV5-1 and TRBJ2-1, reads KAGVTQTPRYLIKTRGQQVTLSCSPISGHRSVSWYQQTPGQGLQFLFEYFSETQRNKGNFPGRFSGRQFSNSRSEMNVSTLELGDSALYLCASSLGGYNEQFFGPGTRLTVL.

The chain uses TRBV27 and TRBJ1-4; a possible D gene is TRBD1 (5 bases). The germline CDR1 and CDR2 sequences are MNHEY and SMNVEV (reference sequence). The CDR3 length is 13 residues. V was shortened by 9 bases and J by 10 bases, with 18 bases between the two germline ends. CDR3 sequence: CASGDPLGGKLFF. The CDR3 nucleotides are TGTGCCAGTGGGGACCCGTTGGGTGGAAAACTGTTTTTT.

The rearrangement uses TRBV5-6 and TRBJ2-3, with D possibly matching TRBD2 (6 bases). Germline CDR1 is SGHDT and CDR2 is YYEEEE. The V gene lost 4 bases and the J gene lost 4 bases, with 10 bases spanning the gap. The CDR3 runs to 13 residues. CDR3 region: CASSTRGSDTQYF. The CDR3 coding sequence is TGTGCCAGCAGCACCCGGGGGTCAGATACGCAGTATTTT.

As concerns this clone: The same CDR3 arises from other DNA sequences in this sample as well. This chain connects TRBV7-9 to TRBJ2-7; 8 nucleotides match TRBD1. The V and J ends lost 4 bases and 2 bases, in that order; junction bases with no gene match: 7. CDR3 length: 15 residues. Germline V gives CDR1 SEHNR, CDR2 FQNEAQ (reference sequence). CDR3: CASSSPGQGPYEQYF. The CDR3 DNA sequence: TGTGCCAGCAGCTCCCCTGGACAGGGACCCTACGAGCAGTACTTC.

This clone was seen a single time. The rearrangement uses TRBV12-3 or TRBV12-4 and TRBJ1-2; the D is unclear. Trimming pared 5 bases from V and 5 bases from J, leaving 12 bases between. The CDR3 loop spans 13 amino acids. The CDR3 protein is CASSPTEGYGYTF. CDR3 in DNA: TGTGCCAGCAGTCCTACAGAAGGATATGGCTACACCTTC.

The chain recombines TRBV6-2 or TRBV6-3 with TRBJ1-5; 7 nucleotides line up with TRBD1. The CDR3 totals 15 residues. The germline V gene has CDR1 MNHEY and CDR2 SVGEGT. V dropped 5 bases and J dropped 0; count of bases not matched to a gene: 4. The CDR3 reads CASSRDSPSNQPQHF. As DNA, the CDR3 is TGTGCCAGCAGTAGGGACAGTCCTAGCAATCAGCCCCAGCATTTT.

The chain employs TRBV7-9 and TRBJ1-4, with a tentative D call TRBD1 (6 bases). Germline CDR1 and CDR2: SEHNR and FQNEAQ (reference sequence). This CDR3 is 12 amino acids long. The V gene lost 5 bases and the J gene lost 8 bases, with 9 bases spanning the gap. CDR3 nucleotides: TGTGCCAGCAGCCTAAGGGGGGAAAAACTGTTTTTT. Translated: CASSLRGEKLFF.

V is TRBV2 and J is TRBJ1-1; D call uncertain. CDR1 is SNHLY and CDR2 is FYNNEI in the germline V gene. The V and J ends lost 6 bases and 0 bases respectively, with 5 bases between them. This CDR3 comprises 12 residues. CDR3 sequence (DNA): TGTGCCAGCAGGCAGGTGAACACTGAAGCTTTCTTT. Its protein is CASRQVNTEAFF.

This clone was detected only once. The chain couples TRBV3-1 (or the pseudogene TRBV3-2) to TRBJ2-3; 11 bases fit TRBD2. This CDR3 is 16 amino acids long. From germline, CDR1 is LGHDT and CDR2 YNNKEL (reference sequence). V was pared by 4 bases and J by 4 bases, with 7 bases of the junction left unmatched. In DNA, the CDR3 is TGTGCCAGCAGCCCCATCACTAGCGGGAGTTCAGATACGCAGTATTTT. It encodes CASSPITSGSSDTQYF.

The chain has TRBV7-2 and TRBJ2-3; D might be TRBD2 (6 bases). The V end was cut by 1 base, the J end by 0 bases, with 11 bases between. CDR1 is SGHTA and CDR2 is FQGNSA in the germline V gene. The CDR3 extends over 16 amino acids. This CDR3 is CASSLVPGGSTDTQYF. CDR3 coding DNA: TGTGCCAGCAGCTTAGTACCCGGGGGAAGCACAGATACGCAGTATTTT.

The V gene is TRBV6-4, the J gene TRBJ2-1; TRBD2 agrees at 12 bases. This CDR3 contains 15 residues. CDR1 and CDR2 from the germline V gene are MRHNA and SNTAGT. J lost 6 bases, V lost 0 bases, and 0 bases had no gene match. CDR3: CASSDSTSGSNEQFF. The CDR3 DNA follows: TGTGCCAGCAGTGACTCGACTAGCGGGAGCAATGAGCAGTTCTTC.

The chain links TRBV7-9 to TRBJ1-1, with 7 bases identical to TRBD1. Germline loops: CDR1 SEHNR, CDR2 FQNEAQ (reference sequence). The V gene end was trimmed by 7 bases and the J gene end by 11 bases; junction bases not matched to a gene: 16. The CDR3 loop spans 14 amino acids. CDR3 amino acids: CASNTLGAGQQAFF. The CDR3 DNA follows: TGTGCCAGCAACACCTTAGGTGCGGGACAGCAGGCTTTCTTT.

The CDR3 sequence is CASSLRGTSSYEQYF. CDR3 nucleotides: TGTGCCAGCAGTCTGAGGGGTACGAGCTCCTACGAGCAGTACTTC. The V and J genes are TRBV6-5 and TRBJ2-7; D possibly matches TRBD1 or TRBD2 (5 bases each). The CDR3 covers 15 residues. Trimming pared 5 bases from V and 0 bases from J, leaving 14 bases between. CDR1 MNHEY and CDR2 SVGAGI come from the germline V gene.

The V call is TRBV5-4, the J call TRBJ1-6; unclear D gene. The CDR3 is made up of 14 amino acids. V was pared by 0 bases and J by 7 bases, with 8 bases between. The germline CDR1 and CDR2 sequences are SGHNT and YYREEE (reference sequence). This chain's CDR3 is CASSLGVPNSPLHF. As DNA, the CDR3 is TGTGCCAGCAGCTTGGGGGTCCCGAATTCACCCCTCCACTTT. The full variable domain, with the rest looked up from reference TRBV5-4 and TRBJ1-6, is ETGVTQSPTHLIKTRGQQVTLRCSSQSGHNTVSWYQQALGQGPQFIFQYYREEENGRGNFPPRFSGLQFPNYSSELNVNALELDDSALYLCASSLGVPNSPLHFGNGTRLTVT.

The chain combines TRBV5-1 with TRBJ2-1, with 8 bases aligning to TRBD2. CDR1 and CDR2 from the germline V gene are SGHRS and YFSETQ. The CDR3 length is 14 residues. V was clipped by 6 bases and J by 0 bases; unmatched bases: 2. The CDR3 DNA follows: TGCGCCAGCATGGCGGGGGGCTCCTACAATGAGCAGTTCTTC. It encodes CASMAGGSYNEQFF.

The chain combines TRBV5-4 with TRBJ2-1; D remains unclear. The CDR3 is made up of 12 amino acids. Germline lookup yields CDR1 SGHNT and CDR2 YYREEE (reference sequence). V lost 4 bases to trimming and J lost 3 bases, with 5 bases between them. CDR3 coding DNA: TGTGCCAGCAGCCAGGACTACAATGAGCAGTTCTTC. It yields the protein CASSQDYNEQFF.

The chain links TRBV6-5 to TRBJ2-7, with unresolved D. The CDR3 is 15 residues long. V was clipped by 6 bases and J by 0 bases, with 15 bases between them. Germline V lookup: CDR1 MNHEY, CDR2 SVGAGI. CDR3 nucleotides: TGTGCCAGCAGCTACAGCCGATTGAGCTCCTACGAGCAGTACTTC. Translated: CASSYSRLSSYEQYF.

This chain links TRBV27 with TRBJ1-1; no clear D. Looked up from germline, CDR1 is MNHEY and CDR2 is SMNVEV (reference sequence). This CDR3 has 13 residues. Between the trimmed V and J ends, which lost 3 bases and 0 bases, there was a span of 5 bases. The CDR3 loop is CASSFLVNTEAFF. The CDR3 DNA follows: TGTGCCAGCAGTTTCCTGGTGAACACTGAAGCTTTCTTT.

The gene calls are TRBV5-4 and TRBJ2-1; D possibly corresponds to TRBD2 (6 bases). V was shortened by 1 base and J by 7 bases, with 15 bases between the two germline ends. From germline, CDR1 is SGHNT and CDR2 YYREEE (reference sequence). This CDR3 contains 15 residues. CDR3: CASSLKTSKSNEQFF. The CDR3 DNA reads TGTGCCAGCAGCTTGAAAACTAGCAAGTCAAATGAGCAGTTCTTC.

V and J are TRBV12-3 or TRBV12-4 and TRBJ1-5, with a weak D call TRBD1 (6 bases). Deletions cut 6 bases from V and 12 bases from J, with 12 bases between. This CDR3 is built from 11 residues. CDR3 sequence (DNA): TGTGCCAGCAGCAGAACAGGGATCCAGCATTTT. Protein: CASSRTGIQHF.

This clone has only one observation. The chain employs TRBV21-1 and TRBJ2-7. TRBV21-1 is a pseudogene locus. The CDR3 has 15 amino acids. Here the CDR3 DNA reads TGTGCCAGCAGCAACGGGGTTAGGGGCTCCTACGAGCAGTACTTC. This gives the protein CASSNGVRGSYEQYF.

The CDR3 DNA reads as TGTGCCAGCAGAGAGGCTGGGTTGGGTGAGCCCCAGCATTTT. It is translated as CASREAGLGEPQHF. The chain uses TRBV28 and TRBJ1-5; D is unclear. Germline-derived CDR1 and CDR2 are MDHEN and SYDVKM. Trimming stripped 6 bases from V and 8 bases from J, with 17 bases between. The CDR3 runs 14 residues.

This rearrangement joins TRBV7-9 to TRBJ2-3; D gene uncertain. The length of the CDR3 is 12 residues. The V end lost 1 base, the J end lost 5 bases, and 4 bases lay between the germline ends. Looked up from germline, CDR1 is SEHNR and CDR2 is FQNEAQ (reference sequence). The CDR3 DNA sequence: TGTGCCAGCAGCTTAGGCATAGATACGCAGTATTTT. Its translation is CASSLGIDTQYF.

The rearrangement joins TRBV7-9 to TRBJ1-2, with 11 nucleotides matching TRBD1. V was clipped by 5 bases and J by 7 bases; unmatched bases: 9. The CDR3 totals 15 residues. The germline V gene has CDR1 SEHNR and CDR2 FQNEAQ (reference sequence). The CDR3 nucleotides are TGTGCCAGCAGCCCCGGACAGGGGGCGCATTTTGGCTACACCTTC. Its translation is CASSPGQGAHFGYTF.

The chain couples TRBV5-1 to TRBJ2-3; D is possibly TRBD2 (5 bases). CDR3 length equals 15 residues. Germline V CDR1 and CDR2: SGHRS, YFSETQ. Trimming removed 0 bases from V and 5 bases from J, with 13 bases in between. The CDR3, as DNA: TGCGCCAGCAGCTTGGCGGGCCCGGAGGTAGATACGCAGTATTTT. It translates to CASSLAGPEVDTQYF.

CDR3 residues: CASSQQGYEQYF. The CDR3 coding sequence is TGTGCCAGCAGCCAACAGGGATACGAGCAGTACTTC. The V and J genes are TRBV6-2 or TRBV6-3 and TRBJ2-7; weak D call: TRBD1 (6 bases). The V end lost 6 bases, the J end lost 4 bases, and 10 bases lay between the germline ends. The CDR3 has 12 amino acids. Germline-derived CDR1 and CDR2 are MNHEY and SVGEGT.

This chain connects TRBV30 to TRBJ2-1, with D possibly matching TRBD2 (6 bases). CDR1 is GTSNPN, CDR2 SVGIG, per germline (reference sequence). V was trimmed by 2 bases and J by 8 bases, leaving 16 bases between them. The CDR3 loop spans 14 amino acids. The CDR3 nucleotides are TGTGCCTGGAGTCGGCTAGCGCTGAGCCATGAGCAGTTCTTC. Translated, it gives CAWSRLALSHEQFF.